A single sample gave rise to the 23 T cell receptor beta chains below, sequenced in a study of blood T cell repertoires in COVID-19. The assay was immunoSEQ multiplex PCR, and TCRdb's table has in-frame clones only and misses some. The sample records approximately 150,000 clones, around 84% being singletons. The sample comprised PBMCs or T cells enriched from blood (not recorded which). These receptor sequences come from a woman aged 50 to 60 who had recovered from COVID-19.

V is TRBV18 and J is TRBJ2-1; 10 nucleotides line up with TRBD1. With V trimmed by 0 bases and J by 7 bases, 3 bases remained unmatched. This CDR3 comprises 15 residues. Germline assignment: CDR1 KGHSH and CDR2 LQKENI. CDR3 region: CASSPPGQGLNEQFF. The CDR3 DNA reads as TGTGCCAGCTCACCACCGGGACAGGGGTTGAATGAGCAGTTCTTC.

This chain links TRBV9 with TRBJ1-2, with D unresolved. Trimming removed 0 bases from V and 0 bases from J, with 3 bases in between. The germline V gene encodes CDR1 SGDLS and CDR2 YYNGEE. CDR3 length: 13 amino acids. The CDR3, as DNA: TGTGCCAGCAGCGTAGCAGCTAACTATGGCTACACCTTC. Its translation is CASSVAANYGYTF.

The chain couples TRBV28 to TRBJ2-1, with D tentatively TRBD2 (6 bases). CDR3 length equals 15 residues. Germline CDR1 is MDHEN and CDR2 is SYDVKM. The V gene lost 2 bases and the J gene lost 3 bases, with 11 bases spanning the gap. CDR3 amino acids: CASSLTLASYNEQFF. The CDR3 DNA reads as TGTGCCAGCAGTTTAACCCTAGCGAGCTACAATGAGCAGTTCTTC.

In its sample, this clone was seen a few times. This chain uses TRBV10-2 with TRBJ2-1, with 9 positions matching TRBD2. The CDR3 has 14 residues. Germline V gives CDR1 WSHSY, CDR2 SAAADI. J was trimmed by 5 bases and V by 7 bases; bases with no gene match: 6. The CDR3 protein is CASNPSGTNNEQFF. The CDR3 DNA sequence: TGCGCCAGCAATCCTAGCGGGACCAACAATGAGCAGTTCTTC.

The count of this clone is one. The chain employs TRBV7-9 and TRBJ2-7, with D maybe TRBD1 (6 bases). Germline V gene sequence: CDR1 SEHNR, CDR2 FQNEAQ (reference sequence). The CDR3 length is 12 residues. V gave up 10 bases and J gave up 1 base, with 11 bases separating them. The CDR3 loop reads CAIGGRSYEQYF. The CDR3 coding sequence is TGTGCCATAGGGGGACGTTCCTACGAGCAGTACTTC.

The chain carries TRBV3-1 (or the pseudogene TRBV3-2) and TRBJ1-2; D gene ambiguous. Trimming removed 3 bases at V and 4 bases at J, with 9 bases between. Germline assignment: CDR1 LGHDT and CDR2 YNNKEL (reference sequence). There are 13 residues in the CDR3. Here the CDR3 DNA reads TGTGCCAGCAGCCAGGAGAAAGTCTATGGCTACACCTTC. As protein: CASSQEKVYGYTF.

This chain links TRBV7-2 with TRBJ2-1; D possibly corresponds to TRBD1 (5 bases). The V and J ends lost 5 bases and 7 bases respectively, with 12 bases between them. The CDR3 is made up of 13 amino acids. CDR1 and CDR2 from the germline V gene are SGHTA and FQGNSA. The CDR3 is CASSETPGNEQFF. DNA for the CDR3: TGTGCCAGCAGCGAGACACCAGGGAATGAGCAGTTCTTC.

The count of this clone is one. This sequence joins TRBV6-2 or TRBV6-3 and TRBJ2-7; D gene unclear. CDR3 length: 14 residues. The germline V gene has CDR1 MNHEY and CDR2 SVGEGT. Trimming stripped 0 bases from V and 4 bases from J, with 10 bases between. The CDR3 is CASSYSRNGYEQYF. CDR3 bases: TGTGCCAGCAGTTACTCGAGGAATGGGTACGAGCAGTACTTC.

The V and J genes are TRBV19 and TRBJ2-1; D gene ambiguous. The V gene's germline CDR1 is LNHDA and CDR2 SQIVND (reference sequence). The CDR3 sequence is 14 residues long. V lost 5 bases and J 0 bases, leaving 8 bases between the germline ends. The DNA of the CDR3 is TGTGCCAGTAGTCCGCAGGCCTCCTACAATGAGCAGTTCTTC. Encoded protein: CASSPQASYNEQFF.

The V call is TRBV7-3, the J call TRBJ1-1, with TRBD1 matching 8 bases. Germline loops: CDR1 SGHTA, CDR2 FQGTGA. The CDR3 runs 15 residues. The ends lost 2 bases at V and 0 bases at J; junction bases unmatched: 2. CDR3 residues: CASSLGTGVNTEAFF. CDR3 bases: TGTGCCAGCAGCTTAGGGACAGGAGTGAACACTGAAGCTTTCTTT.

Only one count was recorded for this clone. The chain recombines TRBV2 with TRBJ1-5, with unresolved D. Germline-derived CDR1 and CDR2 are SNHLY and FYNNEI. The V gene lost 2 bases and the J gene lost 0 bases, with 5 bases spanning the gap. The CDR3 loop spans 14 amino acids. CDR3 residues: CASSESASNQPQHF. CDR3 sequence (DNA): TGTGCCAGCAGTGAAAGCGCTAGCAATCAGCCCCAGCATTTT.

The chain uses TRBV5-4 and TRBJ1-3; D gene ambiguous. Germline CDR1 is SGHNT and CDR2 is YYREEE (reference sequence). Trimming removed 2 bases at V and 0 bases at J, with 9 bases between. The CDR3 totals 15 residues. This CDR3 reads CASSFGMGSGNTIYF. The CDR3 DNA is TGTGCCAGCAGCTTCGGGATGGGCTCTGGAAACACCATATATTTT.

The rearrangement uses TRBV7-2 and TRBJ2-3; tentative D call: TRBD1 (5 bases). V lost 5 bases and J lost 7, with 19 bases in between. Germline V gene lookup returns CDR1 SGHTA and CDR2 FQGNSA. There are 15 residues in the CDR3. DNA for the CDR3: TGTGCCAGCAGCGCCGACAGCATGGTGTTAAATACGCAGTATTTT. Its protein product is CASSADSMVLNTQYF. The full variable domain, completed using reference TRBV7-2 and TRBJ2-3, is GAGVSQSPSNKVTEKGKDVELRCDPISGHTALYWYRQSLGQGLEFLIYFQGNSAPDKSGLPSDRFSAERTGGSVSTLTIQRTQQEDSAVYLCASSADSMVLNTQYFGPGTRLTVL.

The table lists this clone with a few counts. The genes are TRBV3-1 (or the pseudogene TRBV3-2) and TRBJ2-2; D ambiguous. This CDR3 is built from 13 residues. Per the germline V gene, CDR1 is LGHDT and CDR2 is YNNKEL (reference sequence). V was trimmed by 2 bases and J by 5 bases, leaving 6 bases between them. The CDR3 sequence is CASSQIRTGELFF. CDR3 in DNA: TGTGCCAGCAGCCAAATCAGGACCGGGGAGCTGTTTTTT.

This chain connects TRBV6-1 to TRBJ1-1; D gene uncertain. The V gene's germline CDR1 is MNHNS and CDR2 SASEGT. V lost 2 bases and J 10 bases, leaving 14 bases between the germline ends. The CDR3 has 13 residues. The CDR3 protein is CASSERRVISAFF. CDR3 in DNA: TGTGCCAGCAGTGAAAGGAGGGTAATATCAGCTTTCTTT.

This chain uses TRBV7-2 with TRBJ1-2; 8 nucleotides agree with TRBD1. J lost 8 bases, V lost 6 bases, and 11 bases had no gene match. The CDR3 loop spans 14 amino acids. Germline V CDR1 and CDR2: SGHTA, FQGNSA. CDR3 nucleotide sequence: TGTGCCAGCAGTACGGAGACAGGGGCGAGGGGCTACACCTTC. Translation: CASSTETGARGYTF.

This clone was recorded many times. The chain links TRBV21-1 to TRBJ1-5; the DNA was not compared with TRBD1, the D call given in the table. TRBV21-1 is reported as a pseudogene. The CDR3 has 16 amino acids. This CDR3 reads CASSKDPGRLNQPQHF. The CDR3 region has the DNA TGTGCCAGCAGCAAAGATCCCGGCAGGTTAAATCAGCCCCAGCATTTT.

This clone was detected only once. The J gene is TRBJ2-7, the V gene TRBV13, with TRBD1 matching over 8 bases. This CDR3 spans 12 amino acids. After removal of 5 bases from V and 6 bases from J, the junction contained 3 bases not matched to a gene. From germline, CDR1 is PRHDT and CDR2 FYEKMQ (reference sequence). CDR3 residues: CASSQDRAEQYF. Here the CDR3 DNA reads TGTGCCAGCAGCCAGGACAGGGCCGAGCAGTACTTC.

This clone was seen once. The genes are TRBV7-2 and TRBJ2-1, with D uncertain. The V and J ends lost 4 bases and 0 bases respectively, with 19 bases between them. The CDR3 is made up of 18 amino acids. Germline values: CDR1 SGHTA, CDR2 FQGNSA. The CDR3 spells CASSYSPVWRSSYNEQFF. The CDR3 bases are TGTGCCAGCAGCTACTCACCAGTCTGGAGAAGCTCCTACAATGAGCAGTTCTTC.

The CDR3 reads CASSDPGITFTGTDTQYF. The DNA of the CDR3 is TGTGCCAGCAGTGACCCCGGGATTACTTTTACGGGCACAGATACGCAGTATTTT. The chain couples TRBV6-2 or TRBV6-3 to TRBJ2-3, with a possible D match to TRBD2 (5 bases). This CDR3 spans 18 amino acids. Germline CDR1 is MNHEY and CDR2 is SVGEGT. V was pared by 5 bases and J by 1 base, with 22 bases between.

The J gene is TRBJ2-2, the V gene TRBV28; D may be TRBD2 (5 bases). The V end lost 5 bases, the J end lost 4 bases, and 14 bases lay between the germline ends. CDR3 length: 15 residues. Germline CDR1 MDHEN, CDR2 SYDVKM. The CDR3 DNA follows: TGTGCCAGCAGTGGAGGATATAGTGCCACCGGGGAGCTGTTTTTT. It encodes CASSGGYSATGELFF.

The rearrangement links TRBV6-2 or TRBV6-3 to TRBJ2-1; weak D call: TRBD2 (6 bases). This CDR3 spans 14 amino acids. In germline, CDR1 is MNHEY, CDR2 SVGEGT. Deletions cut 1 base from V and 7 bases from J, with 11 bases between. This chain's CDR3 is CASSYFPGLNEQFF. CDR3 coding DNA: TGTGCCAGCAGTTACTTCCCGGGACTTAATGAGCAGTTCTTC.

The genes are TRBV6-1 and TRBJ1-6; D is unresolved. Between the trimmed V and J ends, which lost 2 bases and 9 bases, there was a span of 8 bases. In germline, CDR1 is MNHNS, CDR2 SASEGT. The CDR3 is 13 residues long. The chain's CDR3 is CASSESSPSPLHF. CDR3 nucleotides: TGTGCCAGCAGTGAATCGTCCCCTTCACCCCTCCACTTT.